This TCR beta chain comes out of a study of T cells in Graves' hyperthyroidism and ophthalmopathy. Regarding the study as a whole: Before onset, ophthalmopathy was predicted by the model a median around 6.2 months earlier.

As concerns this clonotype: The antigen is undetermined.

The CDR3 runs 16 residues. The V gene lost 6 bases and the J gene lost 0 bases, with 18 bases spanning the gap. Germline values: CDR1 DFQATT, CDR2 SNEGSKA (reference sequence). Amplified TCR beta CDR3 regions derived from RNA transcripts. The HTBI primer set was used in a first-round RT-PCR of the TCR CDR3. TCRdb reprocessed the multiplex PCR reads with MiXCR, giving one entry per CDR3 protein. This table holds over 650,000 distinct CDR3 sequences, around 17% found once. Newly diagnosed hyperthyroidism patients aged 18 to 65 years had disease lasting under 2 months. Not enrolled were patients with uncontrolled infection, other autoimmune disease, pregnancy or lactation.

The chain carries TRBV20-1 and TRBJ1-3, with D possibly matching TRBD1 (6 bases). The source of this sequence is a man between 18 and 35 years old with Graves' hyperthyroidism. The specimen sequenced was blood. DNA for the CDR3: TGCAGTGCCTTAACACAGGGTCATAGCTCTGGAAACACCATATATTTT. It yields the protein CSALTQGHSSGNTIYF.